This entry describes one T cell receptor (beta chain). The record originates from a study of blood T cells in healthy people across ages. CDR1 and CDR2 from the germline V gene are MGHRA and YSYEKL. CDR3 length: 17 residues. Primers used in a second PCR of roughly 7 to 12 cycles were a sample-barcoded 5' primer and a J-beta primer mix. TCRdb called the 5' RACE reads again in MiXCR, with one record for every CDR3 protein. Found here are 650,000 or so distinct CDR3 sequences, about 51% of them singletons; the top ten hold approximately 15%. The genes are TRBV4-1 and TRBJ2-5; 8 bases map to TRBD1. The DNA end favors TRBJ2-7, so the J call may be wrong. The receptor was derived from a woman aged 80 or older in good health. Sequencing was done on a sample of blood. The CDR3 sequence is CASSPAPVTGVNYEQYF. Written as DNA, the CDR3 is TGCGCCAGCAGCCCAGCCCCCGTGACAGGGGTGAACTACGAGCAGTACTTC.